The present TCR beta chain was sequenced within a study of shared T cell receptors in the human thymus. Data came from immunoSEQ multiplex PCR; TCRdb stores just in-frame clones and leaves some out. The data contain about 540,000 clones, approximately 78% of them singletons. These data were likewise used in another study, on human thymus T cells. That paper states: Infants, healthy and Finnish, who were having corrective surgery for congenital heart defects served as donors. Resections from corrective heart surgery provided thymus tissue. Both thymic and peripheral blood repertoires showed apparently biased V and J usage. Thymic TCR repertoires of unrelated people reportedly overlapped highly.

This TCR was sampled from a boy under two years old with a congenital heart defect. What was sequenced was thymocytes.

The CDR3 DNA follows: TGTGCCAGCAGCCAAGAGGGGCGGGGCTACACAGATACGCAGTATTTT. The encoded protein is CASSQEGRGYTDTQYF. This chain links TRBV4-2 with TRBJ2-3; D may be TRBD2 (6 bases). Looked up from germline, CDR1 is LGHNA and CDR2 is YNFKEQ. The ends were cut back, 0 bases at V and 2 bases at J, with 12 bases in the middle. The CDR3 totals 16 residues.